What follows are 32 T cell receptor beta chains derived from one specimen sequenced in a study of PD-1 blockade in classical Hodgkin lymphoma. Every patient relapsed after autologous stem cell transplantation, and brentuximab vedotin exposure varied. Researchers pulled CD8+ T cells out of thawed PBMCs using magnetic negative selection. Generated by immunoSEQ multiplex PCR, the TCRdb table keeps only in-frame clones and is missing some. Of approximately 8,000 clones in the sample, 86% are singletons; the top ten hold around 20%. The source material was CD8+ T cells from blood, sampled at baseline. The receptors stem from a human donor with classical Hodgkin lymphoma.

The sample holds one count of this clone. CDR3 amino acids: CASSLQRANYNEQFF. As DNA, the CDR3 is TGTGCCAGCAGTTTACAGCGGGCGAACTACAATGAGCAGTTCTTC. The chain joins TRBV27 to TRBJ2-1, with a tentative D call TRBD2 (6 bases). CDR1 is MNHEY, CDR2 SMNVEV, per germline (reference sequence). This CDR3 spans 15 amino acids. Trimming cost V 2 bases and J 3 bases, with 11 bases left between them.

This chain uses TRBV7-9 with TRBJ2-7, with 7 bases identical to TRBD1. The V gene's germline CDR1 is SEHNR and CDR2 FQNEAQ (reference sequence). V lost 3 bases to trimming and J lost 3 bases; unmatched junction nucleotides: 11. The CDR3 contains 16 residues. CDR3 bases: TGTGCCAGCAGCTTGACAGGGAATCTCGGGAACTACGAGCAGTACTTC. Translating gives CASSLTGNLGNYEQYF. The full variable domain, its missing parts supplied by reference TRBV7-9 and TRBJ2-7, is DTGVSQNPRHKITKRGQNVTFRCDPISEHNRLYWYRQTLGQGPEFLTYFQNEAQLEKSRLLSDRFSAERPKGSFSTLEIQRTEQGDSAMYLCASSLTGNLGNYEQYFGPGTRLTVT.

This rearrangement joins TRBV7-2 to TRBJ1-6, with D perhaps TRBD1 (6 bases). This CDR3 region has 15 residues. Germline assignment: CDR1 SGHTA and CDR2 FQGNSA. V lost 4 bases to trimming and J lost 3 bases, with 10 bases between them. The CDR3 DNA is TGTGCCAGCAGCTATAACAGGGACTATAATTCACCCCTCCACTTT. Translation gives CASSYNRDYNSPLHF.

V is TRBV5-1 and J is TRBJ2-3; TRBD2 is a possible D gene (6 bases). This CDR3 is 13 amino acids long. V lost 6 bases and J lost 6, with 14 bases in between. CDR1 SGHRS and CDR2 YFSETQ come from the germline V gene. CDR3 DNA: TGCGCCAGCATGACTAGATTAGCCGATACGCAGTATTTT. This encodes CASMTRLADTQYF.

V and J are TRBV27 and TRBJ1-1; D unresolved. Between the trimmed V and J ends, which lost 3 bases and 1 base, there was a span of 9 bases. Germline CDR1 MNHEY, CDR2 SMNVEV (reference sequence). The CDR3 is 14 residues long. In DNA, the CDR3 is TGTGCCAGCAGTTTTGGAAGCCAGAACACTGAAGCTTTCTTT. It encodes CASSFGSQNTEAFF.

V is TRBV4-1 and J is TRBJ2-1; D may match TRBD1 or TRBD2 (5 bases each). Deletions cut 2 bases from V and 7 bases from J, with 9 bases between. Per the germline V gene, CDR1 is MGHRA and CDR2 is YSYEKL. This CDR3 comprises 13 residues. The CDR3 nucleotides are TGCGCCAGCAGCCAATTGGGACGTAATGAGCAGTTCTTC. This gives the protein CASSQLGRNEQFF.

CDR3 sequence: CASPLGGQPQHF. The CDR3 nucleotides read TGTGCCAGCCCCCTCGGGGGTCAGCCCCAGCATTTT. The chain employs TRBV27 and TRBJ1-5; perhaps TRBD1 as D (5 bases). Germline values: CDR1 MNHEY, CDR2 SMNVEV (reference sequence). CDR3 length: 12 amino acids. The V gene lost 8 bases and the J gene lost 6 bases, with 11 bases spanning the gap.

V gene TRBV27 combines with J gene TRBJ2-1, with TRBD1 identical over 7 bases. V shed 7 bases, J shed 9 bases, and the junction held 9 bases outside the gene matches. Germline V gene lookup returns CDR1 MNHEY and CDR2 SMNVEV (reference sequence). The CDR3 sequence is 13 residues long. The CDR3 DNA sequence: TGTGCCAGCAAGTACATAGGGGGCATTGAGCAGTTCTTC. It yields the protein CASKYIGGIEQFF.

This chain links TRBV7-7 with TRBJ2-1, with D tentatively TRBD1 (6 bases). Between the trimmed V and J ends, which lost 4 bases and 4 bases, there was a span of 11 bases. The CDR3 extends over 14 amino acids. Germline loops: CDR1 SSHAT, CDR2 FNYEAQ (reference sequence). The CDR3 sequence: CASSSQGLYNEQFF. DNA of the CDR3: TGTGCCAGCAGCTCCCAGGGGTTGTACAATGAGCAGTTCTTC.

The rearrangement links TRBV19 to TRBJ2-3; tentative D call: TRBD2 (6 bases). Germline values: CDR1 LNHDA, CDR2 SQIVND (reference sequence). V lost 0 bases to trimming and J lost 0 bases, with 7 bases between them. The CDR3 covers 15 residues. The CDR3 is CASSIDAGSTDTQYF. CDR3 in DNA: TGTGCCAGTAGTATAGATGCGGGGAGCACAGATACGCAGTATTTT.

The rearrangement uses TRBV27 and TRBJ2-1, with TRBD2 as a possible D gene (5 bases). The CDR3 is 12 residues long. Trimming left V 5 bases short and J 12 bases short, with 14 bases between. Germline assignment: CDR1 MNHEY and CDR2 SMNVEV (reference sequence). CDR3 sequence reads: CASSLIGEGQFF. The CDR3, as DNA: TGTGCCAGCAGTCTGATCGGGGAAGGGCAGTTCTTC.

The chain recombines TRBV5-1 with TRBJ2-1; D gene unclear. From germline, CDR1 is SGHRS and CDR2 YFSETQ. The CDR3 is 11 residues long. Trimming stripped 0 bases from V and 7 bases from J, with 2 bases between. CDR3 sequence (DNA): TGCGCCAGCAGCTTGGAAAATGAGCAGTTCTTC. Amino acids: CASSLENEQFF.

The rearrangement joins TRBV4-1 to TRBJ1-2, with D possibly being TRBD1 (6 bases). From germline, CDR1 is MGHRA and CDR2 YSYEKL. V lost 1 base and J lost 8, with 23 bases in between. This CDR3 has 17 amino acids. The CDR3 coding sequence is TGCGCCAGCAGCCAAGGAAGAGGACAGCTTGGGATCGGGGGCTACACCTTC. This encodes CASSQGRGQLGIGGYTF.

J is TRBJ2-7 and V is TRBV7-6; D is possibly TRBD1 (6 bases). V lost 5 bases and J 1 base, leaving 9 bases between the germline ends. The CDR3 extends over 13 amino acids. CDR1 and CDR2 from the germline V gene are SGHVS and FNYEAQ. The CDR3 bases are TGTGCCAGCAGCGCCGGACAGTCCTACGAGCAGTACTTC. Translating it yields CASSAGQSYEQYF.

The chain links TRBV6-1 to TRBJ2-7; tentatively, D is TRBD2 (6 bases). The germline V gene encodes CDR1 MNHNS and CDR2 SASEGT. Between the trimmed V and J ends, which lost 7 bases and 2 bases, there was a span of 15 bases. The CDR3 spans 14 residues. The CDR3 DNA follows: TGTGCCAGCACCGACTTGGGGGGTACCTACGAGCAGTACTTC. As protein: CASTDLGGTYEQYF.

This clone turned up a few times. The chain is built from TRBV6-5 and TRBJ2-2, with 7 bases fitting TRBD1. There are 13 residues in the CDR3. V lost 4 bases, J lost 6 bases, and 2 bases stayed unmatched. Germline lookup yields CDR1 MNHEY and CDR2 SVGAGI. The CDR3 loop is CASSSTGPGELFF. In nucleotides, the CDR3 is TGTGCCAGCAGTTCGACAGGGCCCGGGGAGCTGTTTTTT.

J is TRBJ1-1 and V is TRBV6-1; D is possibly TRBD1 (5 bases). The V gene's germline CDR1 is MNHNS and CDR2 SASEGT. CDR3 size: 12 residues. V lost 6 bases and J lost 0, with 5 bases in between. DNA of the CDR3: TGTGCCAGCAGGACAGTGAACACTGAAGCTTTCTTT. Translated, it gives CASRTVNTEAFF.

This clone came up once. The chain employs TRBV10-3 and TRBJ2-1; 8 nucleotides match TRBD1. Germline CDR1 and CDR2: ENHRY and SYGVKD. The CDR3 length is 17 residues. J lost 1 base, V lost 2 bases, and 7 bases had no gene match. Here the CDR3 reads CAISERDRGRSYNEQFF. In nucleotides, the CDR3 is TGTGCCATCAGTGAGCGAGACAGGGGACGTTCCTACAATGAGCAGTTCTTC.

The rearrangement joins TRBV9 to TRBJ1-6; the D is unclear. V was shortened by 0 bases and J by 10 bases, with 11 bases between the two germline ends. Looked up from germline, CDR1 is SGDLS and CDR2 is YYNGEE. The CDR3 loop spans 14 amino acids. Here the CDR3 DNA reads TGTGCCAGCAGCGTAGATACGGAAGGCTCACCCCTCCACTTT. As protein: CASSVDTEGSPLHF.

The chain uses TRBV27 and TRBJ2-7; no clear D. The CDR3 is 14 residues long. V lost 5 bases and J 2 bases, leaving 13 bases between the germline ends. CDR1 MNHEY and CDR2 SMNVEV come from the germline V gene (reference sequence). The CDR3 protein is CASSPYQDAYEQYF. CDR3 DNA: TGTGCCAGCAGTCCCTATCAGGATGCCTACGAGCAGTACTTC.

The chain links TRBV28 to TRBJ2-3; D perhaps matches TRBD1 (6 bases). The germline V and J ends were trimmed by 3 bases and 4 bases, with 11 bases remaining between them. The CDR3 is made up of 14 amino acids. CDR1 is MDHEN, CDR2 SYDVKM, per germline. In DNA form, the CDR3 reads TGTGCCAGCAGTTTGGTACAGGGAGCAGATACGCAGTATTTT. It specifies CASSLVQGADTQYF.

This clone has a single count. V is TRBV29-1 and J is TRBJ2-5, with D hard to call. The V end lost 4 bases, the J end lost 4 bases, and 7 bases lay between the germline ends. The CDR3 extends over 11 amino acids. Germline CDR1 SQVTM, CDR2 ANQGSEA. CDR3 DNA sequence: TGCAGCGTTGTTTTCGTAGAGACCCAGTACTTC. Protein sequence: CSVVFVETQYF.

This sequence joins TRBV14 and TRBJ2-5, with D unclear. V was pared by 0 bases and J by 4 bases, with 9 bases between. Germline-derived CDR1 and CDR2 are SGHDN and FVKESK. CDR3 length: 14 amino acids. CDR3 region: CASSQDTLVETQYF. As DNA, the CDR3 is TGTGCCAGCAGCCAAGATACGTTGGTAGAGACCCAGTACTTC.

This chain links TRBV28 with TRBJ2-7; no definite D call. The V gene lost 3 bases and the J gene lost 1 base, with 7 bases spanning the gap. This CDR3 region has 13 residues. The germline CDR1 and CDR2 sequences are MDHEN and SYDVKM. The CDR3 region is CASSLDGSYEQYF. In DNA form, the CDR3 reads TGTGCCAGCAGTTTGGACGGATCCTACGAGCAGTACTTC.

The gene calls are TRBV27 and TRBJ2-3; 11 bases are shared with TRBD2. V was pared by 2 bases and J by 6 bases, with 1 base of the junction left unmatched. From germline, CDR1 is MNHEY and CDR2 SMNVEV (reference sequence). The CDR3 runs to 14 residues. CDR3 amino acids: CASSLLAGGDTQYF. The DNA of the CDR3 is TGTGCCAGCAGTTTACTAGCGGGGGGCGATACGCAGTATTTT.

The CDR3 protein is CASHRGESDTQYF. In nucleotides, the CDR3 is TGTGCCAGTCATAGGGGGGAGTCAGATACGCAGTATTTT. J is TRBJ2-3 and V is TRBV19; perhaps D is TRBD1 or TRBD2 (6 bases each). Per germline, CDR1 LNHDA and CDR2 SQIVND (reference sequence). V was clipped by 8 bases and J by 4 bases, with 13 bases between them. The CDR3 totals 13 residues.

This sequence joins TRBV28 and TRBJ2-2, with 8 bases lining up with TRBD1. CDR1 MDHEN and CDR2 SYDVKM come from the germline V gene. This CDR3 contains 19 residues. The J segment lost 1 base and the V segment lost 6 bases, leaving 16 bases of the junction unmatched. CDR3 DNA sequence: TGTGCCAGCAGGCACGCAGAGGGACAGGAGGACGTGAACACCGGGGAGCTGTTTTTT. Amino acid sequence: CASRHAEGQEDVNTGELFF.

The V and J genes are TRBV19 and TRBJ2-7; 7 bases agree with TRBD1. CDR3 length: 16 amino acids. V dropped 3 bases and J dropped 3; count of bases not matched to a gene: 11. The germline gives CDR1 LNHDA, CDR2 SQIVND (reference sequence). CDR3 nucleotides: TGTGCCAGTAGTATTAATCTCGGACAGGCCTACTACGAGCAGTACTTC. Its translation: CASSINLGQAYYEQYF. The full variable domain, completed using reference TRBV19 and TRBJ2-7, is DGGITQSPKYLFRKEGQNVTLSCEQNLNHDAMYWYRQDPGQGLRLIYYSQIVNDFQKGDIAEGYSVSREKKESFPLTVTSAQKNPTAFYLCASSINLGQAYYEQYFGPGTRLTVT.

This chain joins TRBV7-6 and TRBJ2-7; D unclear. The CDR3 has 13 amino acids. Germline lookup yields CDR1 SGHVS and CDR2 FNYEAQ. Trimming shortened V by 1 base and J by 2 bases, and 6 bases separated the two germline ends. CDR3 DNA sequence: TGTGCCAGCAGCTTAGTCGGCCCCTACGAGCAGTACTTC. Amino acids: CASSLVGPYEQYF.

This clone is medium-sized within its sample. The V and J genes are TRBV28 and TRBJ1-1; TRBD1 might be the D (5 bases). The germline CDR1 and CDR2 sequences are MDHEN and SYDVKM. Trimming removed 6 bases from V and 8 bases from J, with 13 bases in between. The CDR3 consists of 12 residues. In nucleotides, the CDR3 is TGTGCCAGCAGCCTAAACCGGGGCGAAGCTTTCTTT. As protein: CASSLNRGEAFF.

CDR3: CASSRGTSGSGYNEQFF. The DNA of the CDR3 is TGCGCCAGCAGCCGCGGGACTAGCGGGAGTGGATACAATGAGCAGTTCTTC. The chain links TRBV4-1 to TRBJ2-1, with 14 nucleotides matching TRBD2. Germline trimming cut 4 bases from V and 4 bases from J; bases unmatched to any gene: 6. Germline CDR1 MGHRA, CDR2 YSYEKL. The CDR3 is made up of 17 amino acids.

This rearrangement joins TRBV9 to TRBJ1-1; possibly TRBD1 for D (5 bases). In germline, CDR1 is SGDLS, CDR2 YYNGEE. Trimming cost V 6 bases and J 0 bases, with 12 bases left between them. This CDR3 comprises 14 residues. The CDR3 protein is CASTSGYMNTEAFF. The CDR3 coding sequence is TGTGCCAGCACCTCAGGGTATATGAACACTGAAGCTTTCTTT.